This TCR beta chain is from a study of cytomegalovirus exposure and HLA in healthy donors. A multiplex PCR was run with 60 Vbeta primers and 13 Jbeta primers. The data were produced by immunoSEQ multiplex PCR, yet TCRdb's version contains in-frame clones alone and is incomplete. Of some 130,000 clones listed, 74% are singletons. The length of the CDR3 is 14 residues. In germline, CDR1 is SNHLY, CDR2 FYNNEI. V was pared by 5 bases and J by 11 bases, with 16 bases between. Sequencing used PBMCs. The clonotype was recovered from a male donor in good health and CMV-seronegative. The chain links TRBV2 to TRBJ1-6, with D maybe TRBD1 (5 bases). CDR3 in DNA: TGTGCCAGCAGTCCGGGCAGGGAAATTGCACCCCTCCACTTT. The encoded protein is CASSPGREIAPLHF.